This T cell receptor (beta chain) was captured in a study of CD8+ T cells in alopecia areata. As to this clone: Its antigen is as yet unknown.

Broader study findings: Mice showed TCR sharing more clearly than patients did, possibly owing to HLA. Lesional scalp, notably in alopecia totalis/universalis, had clonality above that of normal scalp. Sequenced scalp T cells also include alphabeta T cells resident in normal skin.

RNA extraction and reverse transcription yielded cDNA as sequencing template. Libraries were prepared by immunoSEQ multiplex PCR; TCRdb keeps only in-frame clonotypes and omits some of them. The top ten clones hold roughly 5% of a sample with around 190,000 clones, around 50% of them seen once. Sorted populations comprised CD4+ and CD8+ T cells obtained from PBMCs. This CDR3 comprises 15 residues. Looked up from germline, CDR1 is MGHRA and CDR2 is YSYEKL. V shed 3 bases and J 0 bases; nucleotides not matched to a gene: 2. V and J are TRBV4-1 and TRBJ2-5; 9 nucleotides line up with TRBD2. The sequenced sample consisted of CD8+ T cells sorted from blood. The receptor was derived from a human donor in good health. This CDR3 reads CASSHLAGNQETQYF. In DNA form, the CDR3 reads TGCGCCAGCAGCCACCTAGCGGGGAACCAAGAGACCCAGTACTTC.